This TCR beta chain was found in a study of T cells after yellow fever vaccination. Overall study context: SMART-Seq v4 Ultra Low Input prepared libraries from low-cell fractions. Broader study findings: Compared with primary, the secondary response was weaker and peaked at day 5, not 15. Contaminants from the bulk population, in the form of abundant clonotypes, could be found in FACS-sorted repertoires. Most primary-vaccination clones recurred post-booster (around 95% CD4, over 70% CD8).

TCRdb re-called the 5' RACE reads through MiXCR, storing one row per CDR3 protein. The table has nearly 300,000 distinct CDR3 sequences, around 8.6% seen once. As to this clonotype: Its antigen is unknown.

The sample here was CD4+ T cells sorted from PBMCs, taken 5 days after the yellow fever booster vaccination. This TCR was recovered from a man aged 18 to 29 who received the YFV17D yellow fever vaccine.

The CDR3 DNA reads as TGTGCCTGGAGTTACAGGGCGAGCACTGAAGCTTTCTTT. It specifies CAWSYRASTEAFF. The rearrangement uses TRBV30 and TRBJ1-1, with D possibly being TRBD1 (6 bases). CDR3 length equals 13 residues. CDR1 and CDR2 from the germline V gene are GTSNPN and SVGIG (reference sequence). Trimming removed 2 bases from V and 4 bases from J, with 11 bases in between.